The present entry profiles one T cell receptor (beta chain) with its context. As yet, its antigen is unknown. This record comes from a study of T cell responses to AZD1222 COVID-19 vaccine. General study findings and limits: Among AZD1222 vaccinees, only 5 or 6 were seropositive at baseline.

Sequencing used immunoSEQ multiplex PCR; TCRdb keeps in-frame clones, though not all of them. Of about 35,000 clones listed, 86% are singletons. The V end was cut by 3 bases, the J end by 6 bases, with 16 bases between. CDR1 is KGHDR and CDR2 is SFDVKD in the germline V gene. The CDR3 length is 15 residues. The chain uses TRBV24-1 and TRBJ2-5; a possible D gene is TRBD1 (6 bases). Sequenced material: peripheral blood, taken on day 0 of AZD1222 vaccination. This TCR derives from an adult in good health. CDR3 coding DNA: TGTGCCACCAGTGATCCCTTGACAGGACCTCAGACCCAGTACTTC. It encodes CATSDPLTGPQTQYF.